This T cell receptor (beta chain) was obtained from a study of regulatory T cells. At testing, patients were 2 to 39 years old, with reduced naive and increased memory T-cell proportions. Sorting split CD4+ cells into CD25-high CD127-low Tregs and CD25-low CD127-high conventional T cells. About this clone itself: Its antigen is still unknown.

Study-wide results and limits: Hydrophobic residues at CDR3 positions 6 and 7 were enriched in conventional CD4+ T cells of CD3G-deficient patients. Patient repertoires had restricted TRB V-J pairs and skewed V and J usage, most in Tregs.

The primer mix had 52 TRBV and 13 TRBJ primers. This table comes from immunoSEQ multiplex PCR, and its TCRdb copy is limited to in-frame clones, with some not included. The table records tens of thousands of clones, about 94% of them present only once. The receptor was derived from a child between 2 and 9 years old with CD3G deficiency. The sample was conventional CD4+ T cells sorted from blood.

The DNA for the CDR3 is TGTGCCAGCCTGGTGGGGGGGCGCAGGACTGAAGCTTTCTTT. This sequence encodes CASLVGGRRTEAFF. The chain combines TRBV6-1 with TRBJ1-1; a possible D gene is TRBD1 (6 bases). Trimming took 8 bases from V and 5 from J, leaving 18 bases between them. This CDR3 spans 14 amino acids. The V gene's germline CDR1 is MNHNS and CDR2 SASEGT.